These 7 T cell receptor beta chains share one sample of origin, sequenced in a study of shared clonotypes between healthy human individuals. TCRdb keeps only in-frame clones here, not all; method: immunoSEQ multiplex PCR. The sample yields roughly 2.1 million clones, roughly 91% seen once. Naive CD8 cells, CD45RO-negative and positively selected for CCR7, excluded terminally differentiated effector memory CD45RA+ cells. The sequenced sample consisted of naive CD8+ T cells from PBMCs. These receptors were taken from a man aged 18 to 29 in good health. Some clones in this sample may be carry-over from other donors' samples.

The chain has TRBV10-2 and TRBJ2-3, with D possibly matching TRBD2 (6 bases). Germline V gene lookup returns CDR1 WSHSY and CDR2 SAAADI. This CDR3 has 15 amino acids. Trimming pared 2 bases from V and 2 bases from J, leaving 11 bases between. CDR3 sequence: CASSEPGLITDTQYF. The CDR3, as DNA: TGCGCCAGCAGTGAGCCGGGACTGATCACAGATACGCAGTATTTT.

The rearrangement joins TRBV5-8 to TRBJ1-1; maybe TRBD1 (5 bases). V lost 5 bases and J lost 1, with 12 bases in between. This CDR3 region has 14 residues. Germline V lookup: CDR1 SGHTS, CDR2 YDEGEE. Written as DNA, the CDR3 is TGTGCCAGCAGTCCAATGGGGGGGAACACTGAAGCTTTCTTT. Amino acids: CASSPMGGNTEAFF.

Remarks on this clone: This CDR3 is also generated by other DNA sequences in the sample. The chain uses TRBV27 and TRBJ2-7; D gene unclear. Germline-derived CDR1 and CDR2 are MNHEY and SMNVEV (reference sequence). Trimming left V 2 bases short and J 2 bases short, with 7 bases between. The CDR3 is made up of 13 amino acids. CDR3 sequence reads: CASSLGQTYEQYF. CDR3 DNA: TGTGCCAGCAGTTTAGGCCAGACCTACGAGCAGTACTTC.

The gene calls are TRBV7-6 and TRBJ2-1, with D tentatively TRBD1 (5 bases). CDR1 is SGHVS and CDR2 is FNYEAQ in the germline V gene. This CDR3 spans 15 amino acids. The germline V and J ends were trimmed by 1 base and 9 bases, with 16 bases remaining between them. CDR3 sequence reads: CASSLGGFALSEQFF. As DNA, the CDR3 is TGTGCCAGCAGCTTAGGGGGCTTCGCCCTTAGTGAGCAGTTCTTC.

This chain joins TRBV21-1 and TRBJ2-7. TRBV21-1 is noted as a pseudogene. This CDR3 has 14 residues. The CDR3: CASSKLGSAYEQYF. Written as DNA, the CDR3 is TGTGCCAGCAGCAAATTAGGGTCCGCCTACGAGCAGTACTTC.

This clone was observed once. This chain links TRBV4-1 with TRBJ2-1; D not resolved. V lost 0 bases and J 10 bases, leaving 16 bases between the germline ends. Germline values: CDR1 MGHRA, CDR2 YSYEKL. The CDR3 totals 15 residues. CDR3 region: CASSQENKPGSEQFF. The CDR3 region has the DNA TGCGCCAGCAGCCAAGAAAATAAGCCAGGATCAGAGCAGTTCTTC.

The genes are TRBV9 and TRBJ2-5; D is undetermined. This CDR3 region has 15 residues. CDR1 SGDLS and CDR2 YYNGEE come from the germline V gene. Trimming pared 0 bases from V and 2 bases from J, leaving 11 bases between. The CDR3 DNA reads as TGTGCCAGCAGCGTAGACTGGTCGATTCAAGAGACCCAGTACTTC. Its translation: CASSVDWSIQETQYF.